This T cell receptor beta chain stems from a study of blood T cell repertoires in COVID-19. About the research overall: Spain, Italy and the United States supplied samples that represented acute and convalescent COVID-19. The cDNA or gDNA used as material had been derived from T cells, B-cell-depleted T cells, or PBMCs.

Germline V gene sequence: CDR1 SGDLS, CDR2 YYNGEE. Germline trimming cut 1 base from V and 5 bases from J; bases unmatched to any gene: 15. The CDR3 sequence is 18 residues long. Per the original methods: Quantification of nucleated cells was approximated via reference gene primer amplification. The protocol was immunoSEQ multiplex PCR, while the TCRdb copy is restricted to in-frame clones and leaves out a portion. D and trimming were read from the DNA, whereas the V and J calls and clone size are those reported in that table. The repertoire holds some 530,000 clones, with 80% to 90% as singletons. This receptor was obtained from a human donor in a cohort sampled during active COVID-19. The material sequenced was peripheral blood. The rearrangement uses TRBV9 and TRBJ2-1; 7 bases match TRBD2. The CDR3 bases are TGTGCCAGCAGCGTACCTTCGGGCGGCGGGAGTTTCGACAATGAGCAGTTCTTC. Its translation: CASSVPSGGGSFDNEQFF.